This TCR beta chain was documented in a study of post-analysis software for immune sequencing data (dated by TCRdb to the mid-2010s). With regard to the full study: The recorded disease courses included relapsing-remitting, secondary progressive and progressive-relapsing multiple sclerosis, and some patients had no subtype annotation. The patient repertoires were compared against approximately ten previously published healthy control repertoires obtained from donors aged roughly 6 to 28 years. A subset of samples was prepared in parallel using single-end sample barcoding, then pooled and co-amplified after Illumina adapter ligation.

The library was produced with PCR. TCRdb lists the instrument as Illumina HiSeq 2500. To reduce PCR and sequencing biases, unique molecular identifiers were built into the TCR beta cDNA libraries. Per 1 to 10 million input T cells, 500,000 or so cDNA molecules were obtained, such that each molecule approximated one T cell. The patient libraries were prepared and sequenced with the same protocol used for the earlier healthy control dataset. Samples belonging to the same batch were prepared together, multiplexed and sequenced on a shared HiSeq lane. In the paper's pipeline: Raw barcoded reads were processed with MIGEC, and single-read molecular identifier groups were discarded before consensus assembly and CDR3 extraction. VDJtools was used for post-analysis of the clonotype tables, and diversity was normalized by down-sampling every dataset to the size of the smallest sample. In repertoire overlap clustering, CDR3 amino acid sequences, but not nucleotide sequences, were matched to correct batch-related cross-sample contamination. Clones were called with MiXCR by TCRdb after fastp trimmed the public reads at Q25, and only in-frame beta chains were retained. Rows with a matching CDR3 protein are joined into one entry that keeps the most common DNA and genes. The authors' filters were not applied to this entry. This sample gives roughly 400,000 distinct CDR3 sequences in total; less than 40% of them show up just once. The ten largest clones add up to less than 10% of the sample.

Inclusive of the bounding cysteine and phenylalanine, the CDR3 is 14 residues long. The sequence is cut down to CDR3 DNA, 42 bases in frame from base 1. Based on the germline V gene, the CDR1 and CDR2 sequences are SGHVS and FNYEAQ. V has 6 bases trimmed and J has 6 bases trimmed; junction bases matching no gene number 10. What the research found in general, with its limitations: When samples were clustered directly using the F measure, samples prepared in the same batch co-clustered strongly, which prompted a batch-effect correction. Significantly higher frequencies in patients than in controls were found for roughly 5 TRBV segments, including TRBV5-6, TRBV5-1 and TRBV20-1. The multiple sclerosis patient group was slightly younger than the control group. Normalized Chao1 diversity was significantly lower in multiple sclerosis patients than controls, suggesting substantial peripheral T-cell clonal expansion.

To demonstrate the VDJtools post-analysis software, the study profiled TCR beta repertoires from the peripheral blood of about a dozen young patients with multiple sclerosis. The multiple sclerosis patients were children and adolescents between roughly 6 and 16 years of age. Concerning this clonotype itself: It has no known antigen specificity. Within one base of it there is no much larger clone, and no base qualities were kept.

The sequence derives from a girl aged 2-10 years with multiple sclerosis. The sample comprised blood. The chain is made from TRBV7-6 and TRBJ1-2; 7 nucleotides in the junction match TRBD1. This receptor has the CDR3 CASRSRQGRHGYTF. The DNA reads as follows: TGTGCCAGCAGATCCAGACAGGGTCGGCATGGCTACACCTTC.